Listed below are T cell receptor beta chains from one sample, sequenced in a study of response to subunit inactivated influenza vaccine. TCRdb fed the RT-PCR reads into MiXCR, producing one record per CDR3 protein. The table lists about half a million distinct CDR3 sequences, less than 8% of them singletons. Specimen: PBMCs from blood, collected approximately 25 months after vaccination. Receptors originate from a man between 50 and 75 years old who received an inactivated influenza vaccine. Both conserved end residues are part of each CDR3. A D gene is named only where the DNA matches it firmly. Not all rows give a size; the values are once, few, many and, for expanded clones, a class.

J gene,V gene,D gene,clone size,CDR3 DNA,CDR3 protein
TRBJ2-1,TRBV4-1,NA,many,TGCGCCAGCAGCCACAGGGAAATAAGCTACAATGAGCAGTTCTTC,CASSHREISYNEQFF
TRBJ2-2,TRBV5-1,TRBD1,many,TGCGCCAGCAGCCCCCGGACAGGGGCAAACACCGGGGAGCTGTTTTTT,CASSPRTGANTGELFF
TRBJ2-5,TRBV11-2,NA,NA,TGTGCCAGCAGCTTAGGGGTTCTTGAGACCCAGTACTTC,CASSLGVLETQYF
TRBJ1-4,TRBV12-3/TRBV12-4,NA,few,TGTGCCAGCAGTTTCGCAGGGAAGGGAAAACTGTTTTTT,CASSFAGKGKLFF
TRBJ2-7,TRBV10-3,NA,NA,TGTGCCATCAGTGAGTCCGGGACCAGGGCGGACGAGCAGTACTTC,CAISESGTRADEQYF
TRBJ2-1,TRBV12-3/TRBV12-4,TRBD2,many,TGTGCCAGCAGTTTGTTAGCGGGGACTGGAAATGAGCAGTTCTTC,CASSLLAGTGNEQFF
TRBJ1-5,TRBV20-1,NA,few,TGCAGTGCTAGCCTTTGGGGTAGCAATCAGCCCCAGCATTTT,CSASLWGSNQPQHF
TRBJ2-1,TRBV5-4,NA,NA,TGTGCCAGCAGCTTGGCCGCAGGGGGGATATACAATGAGCAGTTCTTC,CASSLAAGGIYNEQFF
TRBJ1-2,TRBV6-5,NA,NA,TGTGCCAGCAGTTACTCGCGGGCGTCTGGCTACACCTTC,CASSYSRASGYTF
TRBJ2-7,TRBV20-1,NA,NA,TGCAGTGCTACCCCTGGGAGGGGGGACGAGCAGTACTTC,CSATPGRGDEQYF
TRBJ2-1,TRBV11-2,NA,few,TGTGCCAGCAGCTTAGAGGCTAGCAGGAGGTACAATGAGCAGTTCTTC,CASSLEASRRYNEQFF
TRBJ1-2,TRBV5-1,TRBD1,many,TGCGCCAGCAGCGGTGATATACAGGGGGGGAATGGCTACACCTTC,CASSGDIQGGNGYTF
TRBJ1-6,TRBV7-2,TRBD1,many,TGTGCCAGCAGCTTAACCCCGACAGGGCAGAGTTCACCCCTCCACTTT,CASSLTPTGQSSPLHF
TRBJ2-3,TRBV28,NA,many,TGTGCCAGCAGTCTAGTAAATACGCAGTATTTT,CASSLVNTQYF
TRBJ2-7,TRBV9,NA,many,TGTGCCAGCAGCGTAGGCAGGAGCTCCTACGAGCAGTACTTC,CASSVGRSSYEQYF
TRBJ1-5,TRBV6-2/TRBV6-3,TRBD1,NA,TGTGCCAGCAGTCCCTCGGGACAGGGCAATCAGCCCCAGCATTTT,CASSPSGQGNQPQHF
TRBJ2-2,TRBV7-3,NA,NA,TGTGCCAGCAGCTCGTCGGGACTCACCACCGGGGAGCTGTTTTTT,CASSSSGLTTGELFF
TRBJ2-3,TRBV12-3/TRBV12-4,TRBD2,many,TGTGCCAGCAGTTTAGCCTCTCTGACTAGCGGGAGTTCAGATACGCAGTATTTT,CASSLASLTSGSSDTQYF
TRBJ1-5,TRBV9,NA,few,TGTGCCAGCAGCGCAGGGAGGGGTGGGCCCCAGCATTTT,CASSAGRGGPQHF
TRBJ2-2,TRBV7-9,TRBD1,NA,TGTGCCAGCAGCCTAAGACAGGGTAGCGCCGGGGAGCTGTTTTTT,CASSLRQGSAGELFF
TRBJ1-2,TRBV12-3/TRBV12-4,NA,many,TGTGCCAGCAGTTTAGGGGGCAATGGCTACACCTTC,CASSLGGNGYTF
TRBJ2-1,TRBV20-1,NA,few,TGCAGTGCTAGAGATCTTCCGGGAGAAAATGAGCAGTTCTTC,CSARDLPGENEQFF
TRBJ1-3,TRBV20-1,NA,NA,TGCAGTGCTACAAACACCGGAAACACCATATATTTT,CSATNTGNTIYF
TRBJ2-7,TRBV5-1,NA,many,TGCGCCAGCAGCGAACAGAGCTACGAGCAGTACTTC,CASSEQSYEQYF
TRBJ1-1,TRBV3-1,NA,many,TGTGCCAGCAGCCAAGATGCAGGGTTGACTGAAGCTTTCTTT,CASSQDAGLTEAFF
TRBJ2-5,TRBV5-1,NA,many,TGCGCCAGCAGCTTATACCGGGACCAAGAGACCCAGTACTTC,CASSLYRDQETQYF
TRBJ2-3,TRBV12-3/TRBV12-4,NA,NA,TGTGCCAGCAGTTTTCTGCAGAACACAGATACGCAGTATTTT,CASSFLQNTDTQYF
TRBJ2-7,TRBV27,NA,many,TGTGCCAGCAGTGCCATTGGGCTCAGCTCCTACGAGCAGTACTTC,CASSAIGLSSYEQYF
TRBJ2-7,TRBV5-1,NA,NA,TGCGCCAGCAGATTGGCAGGGTCTGATTACGAGCAGTACTTC,CASRLAGSDYEQYF
TRBJ1-5,TRBV6-5,NA,NA,TGTGCCAGCAGTTACTCCGTGACAGACCCAAATCAGCCCCAGCATTTT,CASSYSVTDPNQPQHF
TRBJ2-7,TRBV6-2/TRBV6-3,TRBD1,few,TGTGCCAGCAGAACACACAGGGGTCCCTCCTACGAGCAGTACTTC,CASRTHRGPSYEQYF
TRBJ2-3,TRBV10-2,TRBD2,NA,TGCGCCATCACGACCAGCGGGGGGGCTGGAACTAGCACAGATACGCAGTATTTT,CAITTSGGAGTSTDTQYF
TRBJ2-2,TRBV11-2,NA,many,TGTGCCAGCAGCTGGTTCGAGGTCGGGAGAGGGACCGGGGAGCTGTTTTTT,CASSWFEVGRGTGELFF
TRBJ1-6,TRBV11-1,TRBD1,NA,TGTGCCAGCAGCACCGGGACAGGGTTTAATTCACCCCTCCACTTT,CASSTGTGFNSPLHF
TRBJ2-7,TRBV10-2,NA,many,TGCGCCAGCAGTGATCTAGGACCCATCTACGAGCAGTACTTC,CASSDLGPIYEQYF
TRBJ2-7,TRBV4-3,NA,NA,TGCGCCAGCAGCCCCCAGTTTTCGGGGGGCTTGGGCGAGCAGTACTTC,CASSPQFSGGLGEQYF
TRBJ2-7,TRBV7-9,TRBD1,few,TGTGCCAGCAGCAAACAGGGGATGCCCTACGAGCAGTACTTC,CASSKQGMPYEQYF
TRBJ2-1,TRBV12-3/TRBV12-4,NA,many,TGTGCCAGCAGGGAGACACGACGGTCCTACAATGAGCAGTTCTTC,CASRETRRSYNEQFF
TRBJ1-6,TRBV5-1,NA,few,TGCGCCAGCAGCTGGACAGAGAATTCACCCCTCCACTTT,CASSWTENSPLHF
TRBJ2-7,TRBV5-1,NA,few,TGCGCCAGCAGCTTGGGAGGGGGGGCCGACTCCTACGAGCAGTACTTC,CASSLGGGADSYEQYF
TRBJ1-6,TRBV11-2,TRBD1,NA,TGTGCCAGCAGCCCAAGATCCGGACAGGGATCGGGGTCCCTCCACTTT,CASSPRSGQGSGSLHF
TRBJ2-7,TRBV12-3/TRBV12-4,NA,NA,TGTGCCAGCAGGAAGGACAGAGCCTACGAGCAGTACTTC,CASRKDRAYEQYF
TRBJ2-3,TRBV19,NA,few,TGTGCCAGTAGCCGGGGGGCGAGCACAGATACGCAGTATTTT,CASSRGASTDTQYF
TRBJ1-6,TRBV7-2,NA,few,TGTGCCAGCAGCTTGTCAGTAAATTCACCCCTCCACTTT,CASSLSVNSPLHF
TRBJ2-1,TRBV4-1,NA,few,TGCGCCAGCAGCCAAGATTCGGGGTCTACCTACAATGAGCAGTTCTTC,CASSQDSGSTYNEQFF
TRBJ1-5,TRBV19,NA,many,TGTGCCTCGCGGGGGGGGGCGTTTGGAGACAATCAGCCCCAGCATTTT,CASRGGAFGDNQPQHF
TRBJ1-5,TRBV27,NA,NA,TGTGCCAGCAGCCCTGGGAGGGGGAATAGCAATCAGCCCCAGCATTTT,CASSPGRGNSNQPQHF
TRBJ2-1,TRBV11-2,NA,few,TGTGCCAGCAGCGCCTTGGGCCTTAGTTACAATGAGCAGTTCTTC,CASSALGLSYNEQFF
TRBJ2-1,TRBV7-3,TRBD2,NA,TGTGCCAGCAGCTTAATCCAGCGGGAGGGCCGCAATGAGCAGTTCTTC,CASSLIQREGRNEQFF
TRBJ2-2,TRBV29-1,TRBD2,few,TGCAACCTCGGGGGACTAGGGTATAACACCGGGGAGCTGTTTTTT,CNLGGLGYNTGELFF
TRBJ1-2,TRBV7-8,NA,many,TGTGCCAGCAGCTCACTTTCCGGGGTATATGGCTACACCTTC,CASSSLSGVYGYTF
TRBJ2-2,TRBV20-1,TRBD2,NA,TGCAGTGCTAGCGAGGTAGCGGGAAACTCGGGTACCGGGGAGCTGTTTTTT,CSASEVAGNSGTGELFF
TRBJ1-2,TRBV6-5,TRBD1,NA,TGTGCCAGCAGTTTGGACAGGGATTACCTAGCTAACTATGGCTACACCTTC,CASSLDRDYLANYGYTF
TRBJ1-2,TRBV11-2,NA,few,TGTGCCAGCAGCTTAGGCAGGGCCTATGGCTACACCTTC,CASSLGRAYGYTF
TRBJ2-7,TRBV12-3/TRBV12-4,NA,NA,TGTGCCAGCAGTCCCGGCTCGGCTGACTACGAGCAGTACTTC,CASSPGSADYEQYF
TRBJ1-1,TRBV5-1,NA,NA,TGCGCCAGCAGCTTGATCACAGGGCGAAACACTGAAGCTTTCTTT,CASSLITGRNTEAFF
TRBJ1-2,TRBV12-3/TRBV12-4,NA,few,TGTGCCAGCAGCGGGGGGAGTTTTGGCTACACCTTC,CASSGGSFGYTF